This passage covers 31 T cell receptor beta chains from one sample sequenced in a study of cytomegalovirus exposure and HLA in healthy donors. Primers for the PCR totalled 60 Vbeta and 13 Jbeta. Data came from immunoSEQ multiplex PCR; TCRdb stores just in-frame clones and leaves some out. This sample yields roughly 150,000 clones, of which roughly 87% are seen a single time; around 4.1% belongs to the top ten. Sequenced: PBMCs. The source of these receptors is a man in his forties or fifties in good health and CMV-seropositive.

The CDR3 loop is CASSYSSQGGNTIYF. The CDR3 DNA follows: TGTGCCAGCAGTTACTCGAGTCAGGGTGGAAACACCATATATTTT. The chain has TRBV6-5 and TRBJ1-3; tentatively, D is TRBD1 (5 bases). This CDR3 spans 15 amino acids. V was pared by 0 bases and J by 3 bases, with 9 bases between. Germline V gene lookup returns CDR1 MNHEY and CDR2 SVGAGI.

The V gene is TRBV14, the J gene TRBJ2-1; D is unresolved. V lost 0 bases, J lost 2 bases, and 2 bases lay in between. This CDR3 has 13 residues. CDR1 is SGHDN, CDR2 FVKESK, per germline. The CDR3 spells CASSQDAYNEQFF. CDR3 DNA sequence: TGTGCCAGCAGCCAAGACGCCTACAATGAGCAGTTCTTC.

This clone was seen a single time. The chain couples TRBV10-3 to TRBJ2-7; 10 nucleotides match TRBD2. V lost 4 bases to trimming and J lost 3 bases; unmatched junction nucleotides: 9. CDR3 length: 16 amino acids. Per germline, CDR1 ENHRY and CDR2 SYGVKD. The CDR3 DNA follows: TGTGCCATCAGTGGGGTTACTAGCGGGAACAGCTACGAGCAGTACTTC. Encoded protein: CAISGVTSGNSYEQYF.

This sequence joins TRBV28 and TRBJ2-1; TRBD1 matches 7 bases. The V gene end was trimmed by 2 bases and the J gene end by 8 bases; junction bases not matched to a gene: 9. This CDR3 is built from 15 residues. Looked up from germline, CDR1 is MDHEN and CDR2 is SYDVKM. The CDR3 region is CASSLTGEAFHEQFF. In DNA form, the CDR3 reads TGTGCCAGCAGTTTAACAGGGGAAGCCTTCCATGAGCAGTTCTTC.

The V gene is TRBV25-1, the J gene TRBJ1-2; 8 bases align to TRBD1. This CDR3 is 16 amino acids long. From germline, CDR1 is MGHDK and CDR2 SYGVNS. V lost 3 bases to trimming and J lost 0 bases; unmatched junction nucleotides: 6. DNA of the CDR3: TGTGCCAGCAGTGACGACACAGGGGGAACTAACTATGGCTACACCTTC. Amino acids: CASSDDTGGTNYGYTF.

The rearrangement uses TRBV30 and TRBJ2-1, with D hard to call. Germline V CDR1 and CDR2: GTSNPN, SVGIG (reference sequence). The CDR3 contains 15 residues. V lost 0 bases and J 0 bases, leaving 9 bases between the germline ends. The CDR3 DNA is TGTGCCTGGAGTGTTACTGCGAGCTCCTACAATGAGCAGTTCTTC. Translating gives CAWSVTASSYNEQFF. Together with reference TRBV30 and TRBJ2-1, the CDR3 gives the full variable domain: SQTIHQWPATLVQPVGSPLSLECTVEGTSNPNLYWYRQAAGRGLQLLFYSVGIGQISSEVPQNLSASRPQDRQFILSSKKLLLSDSGFYLCAWSVTASSYNEQFFGPGTRLTVL.

On this clone: Other DNA sequences from this sample encode an identical CDR3 as well. The chain is built from TRBV5-6 and TRBJ2-7, with unresolved D. The CDR3 runs to 13 residues. Germline V gives CDR1 SGHDT, CDR2 YYEEEE. V dropped 2 bases and J dropped 0 bases, with 6 bases sitting between them. The CDR3 protein is CASSLQSSYEQYF. The DNA of the CDR3 is TGTGCCAGCAGCTTACAGTCCTCCTACGAGCAGTACTTC.

The chain joins TRBV7-2 to TRBJ2-3; 7 nucleotides match TRBD1. This CDR3 is built from 16 residues. Germline V gene lookup returns CDR1 SGHTA and CDR2 FQGNSA. V lost 5 bases to trimming and J lost 6 bases; unmatched junction nucleotides: 14. The CDR3 sequence: CASSLRGQLGRDTQYF. The CDR3 DNA reads as TGTGCCAGCAGCCTAAGGGGACAGCTGGGTCGGGATACGCAGTATTTT.

V is TRBV7-3 and J is TRBJ2-2; tentative D call: TRBD2 (5 bases). V lost 5 bases to trimming and J lost 5 bases, with 18 bases between them. The V gene's germline CDR1 is SGHTA and CDR2 FQGTGA. The CDR3 spans 16 residues. This CDR3 is CASSPPGGESTGELFF. For the CDR3, the DNA is TGTGCCAGCAGCCCCCCGGGTGGGGAGAGTACCGGGGAGCTGTTTTTT.

This sequence joins TRBV27 and TRBJ2-3; D gene ambiguous. Trimming removed 10 bases from V and 4 bases from J, with 6 bases in between. CDR1 and CDR2 from the germline V gene are MNHEY and SMNVEV (reference sequence). The CDR3 is 10 residues long. CDR3 nucleotide sequence: TGTGCCACCACGGCAGATACGCAGTATTTT. It codes for CATTADTQYF.

The chain carries TRBV4-1 and TRBJ2-2, with TRBD1 matching over 8 bases. The V gene end was trimmed by 5 bases and the J gene end by 7 bases; junction bases not matched to a gene: 9. Germline V gives CDR1 MGHRA, CDR2 YSYEKL. This CDR3 spans 15 amino acids. The CDR3 DNA sequence: TGCGCCAGCAGCAACCCGACAGGGGTTAACGGGGAGCTGTTTTTT. It encodes CASSNPTGVNGELFF.

The V gene is TRBV19, the J gene TRBJ2-1; perhaps TRBD2 as D (6 bases). There are 16 residues in the CDR3. Germline values: CDR1 LNHDA, CDR2 SQIVND (reference sequence). Trimming shortened V by 7 bases and J by 8 bases, and 24 bases separated the two germline ends. CDR3 loop: CASISTRGGGVDEQFF. Written as DNA, the CDR3 is TGTGCCAGTATCTCGACGAGGGGAGGAGGCGTGGATGAGCAGTTCTTC.

In this sample, this clone turned up a few times. The chain is built from TRBV5-1 and TRBJ1-1; perhaps TRBD1 as D (6 bases). The germline V and J ends were trimmed by 5 bases and 0 bases, with 14 bases remaining between them. The CDR3 loop spans 15 amino acids. From germline, CDR1 is SGHRS and CDR2 YFSETQ. Here the CDR3 reads CASRVGGAMNTEAFF. In nucleotides, the CDR3 is TGCGCCAGCAGAGTTGGGGGGGCGATGAACACTGAAGCTTTCTTT.

The chain uses TRBV5-1 and TRBJ2-4; a possible D gene is TRBD1 (5 bases). The germline V and J ends were trimmed by 0 bases and 2 bases, with 12 bases remaining between them. The CDR3 sequence is 16 residues long. CDR1 is SGHRS and CDR2 is YFSETQ in the germline V gene. The CDR3 loop reads CASSLAGSVSKNIQYF. The CDR3 DNA is TGCGCCAGCAGCTTGGCAGGGTCGGTTTCCAAAAACATTCAGTACTTC.

To note about this clone: Sequence at one end of the junction differs from germline and may be a read error. The chain is built from TRBV7-7 and TRBJ2-5, with 10 bases fitting TRBD1. Germline CDR1 is SSHAT and CDR2 is FNYEAQ (reference sequence). The CDR3 totals 15 residues. CDR3 loop: CASSLGTGVRETQYF. The CDR3 coding sequence is TGTGCTAGCAGCTTGGGGACAGGGGTAAGGGAGACCCAGTACTTC.

The chain uses TRBV23-1 and TRBJ1-2; 9 bases fit TRBD1. TRBV23-1 is identified as an open reading frame with a role that is uncertain. The CDR3 totals 19 residues. V dropped 2 bases and J dropped 4; count of bases not matched to a gene: 17. The CDR3 region has the DNA TGCGCCAGCAGTCAACTAAGAATTTCCCCCGGGACAGGGATCTATGGCTACACCTTC. Translation: CASSQLRISPGTGIYGYTF.

V gene TRBV4-2 combines with J gene TRBJ2-7; 9 positions agree with TRBD1. Germline V gene data show CDR1 as LGHNA and CDR2 as YNFKEQ. CDR3 length: 16 residues. J gave up 4 bases and V 0 bases, and 7 bases lay outside the gene matches. For the CDR3, the DNA is TGTGCCAGCAGCCAAGATCGAGGACAGGGGCAGTACGAGCAGTACTTC. Translating gives CASSQDRGQGQYEQYF.

The rearrangement uses TRBV6-1 and TRBJ1-1; D perhaps matches TRBD1 (5 bases). V dropped 0 bases and J dropped 2 bases, with 13 bases sitting between them. This CDR3 is 16 amino acids long. Germline V CDR1 and CDR2: MNHNS, SASEGT. Here the CDR3 reads CASSEADRRVNTEAFF. The CDR3 DNA reads TGTGCCAGCAGTGAAGCGGATCGCAGGGTAAACACTGAAGCTTTCTTT.

V is TRBV27 and J is TRBJ1-5; tentatively, D is TRBD1 (5 bases). The CDR3 loop spans 15 amino acids. Germline lookup yields CDR1 MNHEY and CDR2 SMNVEV (reference sequence). Trimming shortened V by 3 bases and J by 3 bases, and 12 bases separated the two germline ends. CDR3 nucleotide sequence: TGTGCCAGCAGTTTTAGTGACAGTCCCAATCAGCCCCAGCATTTT. It encodes CASSFSDSPNQPQHF.

The rearrangement links TRBV29-1 to TRBJ1-5; 8 nucleotides line up with TRBD1. The germline V gene has CDR1 SQVTM and CDR2 ANQGSEA. The trim removed 6 bases at V and 6 bases at J, leaving 10 bases unmatched. The CDR3 is 14 amino acids. CDR3 coding DNA: TGCAGCGTCCAAGACAGGGGCGTCGGTCAGCCCCAGCATTTT. As protein: CSVQDRGVGQPQHF.

This clone was recorded once. The chain joins TRBV11-2 to TRBJ2-7, with 13 nucleotides matching TRBD2. The CDR3 sequence is 19 residues long. The V gene end was trimmed by 2 bases and the J gene end by 3 bases; junction bases not matched to a gene: 13. Germline CDR1 SGHAT, CDR2 FQNNGV. The CDR3, as DNA: TGTGCCAGCAGCTTATTTGGGACTAGCGGGATGGCTTATGGCTACGAGCAGTACTTC. Its translation is CASSLFGTSGMAYGYEQYF.

This clone was counted between two and nine times. The V call is TRBV4-2, the J call TRBJ1-5; D might be TRBD1 (5 bases). V was trimmed by 1 base and J by 3 bases, leaving 7 bases between them. Germline assignment: CDR1 LGHNA and CDR2 YNFKEQ. The CDR3 extends over 14 amino acids. The CDR3 sequence: CASSQGQYNQPQHF. The DNA of the CDR3 is TGTGCCAGCAGCCAAGGACAGTACAATCAGCCCCAGCATTTT.

This chain connects TRBV19 to TRBJ2-3; 9 bases line up with TRBD2. Germline CDR1 LNHDA, CDR2 SQIVND (reference sequence). The CDR3 sequence is 13 residues long. The junction had 1 base not matched to a gene; V was cut back by 8 bases and J by 1 base. The CDR3 protein is CASSSGGTDTQYF. CDR3 coding DNA: TGTGCCAGTTCTAGCGGGGGCACAGATACGCAGTATTTT.

V is TRBV5-1 and J is TRBJ2-7, with 9 bases matching TRBD1. The CDR3 loop spans 14 amino acids. Germline V lookup: CDR1 SGHRS, CDR2 YFSETQ. Trimming at V came to 4 bases and at J to 5 bases, leaving 7 bases not matched to a gene. Here the CDR3 DNA reads TGCGCCAGCAGCCCCCGGGACAGGGCCCACGAGCAGTACTTC. Translation: CASSPRDRAHEQYF.

The rearrangement uses TRBV28 and TRBJ1-2; TRBD1 matches at 9 bases. This CDR3 is built from 14 residues. J was trimmed by 7 bases and V by 7 bases; bases with no gene match: 10. The V gene's germline CDR1 is MDHEN and CDR2 SYDVKM. CDR3 DNA: TGTGCCAGCACCTTCGGGGACAGGGTCGGTGGCTACACCTTC. Translating it yields CASTFGDRVGGYTF.

J is TRBJ2-5 and V is TRBV13; D ambiguous. The J call may not be correct, given that the DNA end is closer to TRBJ2-7. The germline CDR1 and CDR2 sequences are PRHDT and FYEKMQ (reference sequence). The CDR3 length is 14 residues. CDR3 in DNA: TGTGCCAGCAGCTTAGGATCCACAAACTACGAGCAGTACTTC. Translating it yields CASSLGSTNYEQYF.

The chain employs TRBV19 and TRBJ1-2; no definite D call. Trimming removed 6 bases at V and 7 bases at J, with 15 bases between. The CDR3 runs 13 residues. Germline V gene data show CDR1 as LNHDA and CDR2 as SQIVND (reference sequence). The CDR3 DNA sequence: TGTGCCAGTAGCAAACTTCCTGGTGGTGGCTACACCTTC. Its protein is CASSKLPGGGYTF.

This clone was counted once. The V gene is TRBV5-1, the J gene TRBJ2-2; 14 bases map to TRBD2. This CDR3 spans 16 amino acids. V shed 5 bases, J shed 6 bases, and the junction held 6 bases outside the gene matches. Germline CDR1 reads SGHRS; CDR2 reads YFSETQ. CDR3 in amino acids: CASRGLAGEIAGELFF. In DNA, the CDR3 is TGCGCCAGCAGGGGACTAGCGGGAGAAATCGCCGGGGAGCTGTTTTTT.

J is TRBJ2-4 and V is TRBV27; D is uncertain. Germline CDR1 is MNHEY and CDR2 is SMNVEV (reference sequence). Trimming left V 10 bases short and J 0 bases short, with 10 bases between. The CDR3 extends over 13 amino acids. The CDR3: CATSELAKNIQYF. The CDR3 bases are TGTGCCACCTCCGAGCTAGCCAAAAACATTCAGTACTTC.

The chain is built from TRBV27 and TRBJ2-3, with 9 positions matching TRBD2. CDR3 length: 17 residues. Germline-derived CDR1 and CDR2 are MNHEY and SMNVEV (reference sequence). Unmatched junction bases numbered 10, after V lost 3 bases and J lost 3 bases. In DNA form, the CDR3 reads TGTGCCAGCAGTTTGCGATGGCGGGGGGGGGTTACAGATACGCAGTATTTT. Translation gives CASSLRWRGGVTDTQYF.

As concerns this clone: Other DNA variants within this sample encode the same CDR3. This chain joins TRBV15 and TRBJ2-7, with a possible D match to TRBD2 (5 bases). The germline V and J ends were trimmed by 3 bases and 2 bases, with 8 bases remaining between them. The CDR3 loop spans 13 amino acids. Germline values: CDR1 LNHNV, CDR2 YYDKDF (reference sequence). The CDR3, as DNA: TGTGCCACCAGCAGGGACGGGACCTACGAGCAGTACTTC. This encodes CATSRDGTYEQYF.